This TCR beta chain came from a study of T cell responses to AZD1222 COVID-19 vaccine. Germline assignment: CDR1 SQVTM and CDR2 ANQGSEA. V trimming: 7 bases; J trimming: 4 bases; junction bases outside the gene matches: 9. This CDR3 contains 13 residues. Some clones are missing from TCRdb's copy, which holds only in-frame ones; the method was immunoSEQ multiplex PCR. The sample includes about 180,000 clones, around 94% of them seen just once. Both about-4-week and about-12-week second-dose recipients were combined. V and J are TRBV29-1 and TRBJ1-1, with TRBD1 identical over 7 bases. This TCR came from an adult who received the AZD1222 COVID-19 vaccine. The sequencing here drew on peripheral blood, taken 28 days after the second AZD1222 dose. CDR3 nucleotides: TGCAGCGCGGACTGGTCAGGGGGCACTGAAGCTTTCTTT. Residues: CSADWSGGTEAFF.